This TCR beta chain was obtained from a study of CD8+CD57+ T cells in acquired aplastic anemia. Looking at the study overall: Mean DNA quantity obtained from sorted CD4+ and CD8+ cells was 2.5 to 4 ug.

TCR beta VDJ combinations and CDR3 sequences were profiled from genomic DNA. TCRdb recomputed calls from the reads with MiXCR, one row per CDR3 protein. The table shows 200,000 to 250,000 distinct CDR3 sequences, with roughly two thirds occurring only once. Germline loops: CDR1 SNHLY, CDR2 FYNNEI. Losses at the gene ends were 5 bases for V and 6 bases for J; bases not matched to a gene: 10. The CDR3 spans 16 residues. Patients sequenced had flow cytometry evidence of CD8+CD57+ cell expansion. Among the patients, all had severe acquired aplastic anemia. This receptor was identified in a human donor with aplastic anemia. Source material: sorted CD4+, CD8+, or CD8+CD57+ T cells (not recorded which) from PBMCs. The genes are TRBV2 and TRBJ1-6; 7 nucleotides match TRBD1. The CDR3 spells CASSSTTGELNSPLHF. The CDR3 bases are TGTGCCAGCAGTTCCACAACAGGGGAACTTAATTCACCCCTCCACTTT.